A selection of T cell receptor beta chains follows, all from one sample in a study of molecular identifiers for immune sequencing clone quantification. TCRdb reprocessed the PCR reads via MiXCR and lists one record per CDR3 protein. Among about 500,000 distinct CDR3 sequences listed, about 26% were seen once. The sequenced sample was naive CD8+ T cells from blood, with Jurkat cell RNA spiked in. Receptors originate from a human donor in good health. Some libraries in this study had Jurkat cell RNA spiked in. CDR3s include the opening cysteine and the closing phenylalanine or tryptophan. D genes are given only for firm matches. Not all rows give a size; the values are once, few, many and, for expanded clones, a class.

DNA	CDR3	V	J	D	size
TGCGCCAGCAGCCAAAGCCTCGGACAGGGGGAGTACTATGGCTACACCTTC	CASSQSLGQGEYYGYTF	TRBV4-3	TRBJ1-2	TRBD1	few
TGTGCCAGCAGTCCAGACAGTTATAGCAATCAGCCCCAGCATTTT	CASSPDSYSNQPQHF	TRBV27	TRBJ1-5	NA	NA
TGTGCCAGCAGCCCCAAGTTTTCAGATACGCAGTATTTT	CASSPKFSDTQYF	TRBV7-9	TRBJ2-3	NA	many
TGCAGTGCTAAAGACACGGAGTCAGACCCTTACGAGCAGTACTTC	CSAKDTESDPYEQYF	TRBV20-1	TRBJ2-7	NA	NA
TGTGCCAGCAGTGGGCCCCGACGGCGCATGAACACTGAAGCTTTCTTT	CASSGPRRRMNTEAFF	TRBV28	TRBJ1-1	NA	NA
TGTGCCAGCAGGCTAGCGTTCCAAGAGACCCAGTACTTC	CASRLAFQETQYF	TRBV6-5	TRBJ2-5	NA	few
TGTGCCAGCAGCCAAGAGGCACAGGGTGGGACTGAAGCTTTCTTT	CASSQEAQGGTEAFF	TRBV4-2	TRBJ1-1	NA	NA
TGCAGTGCTAGAGAGCACCTTGGGATCACCTACGAGCAGTACTTC	CSAREHLGITYEQYF	TRBV20-1	TRBJ2-7	NA	NA
TGCAGTGCTAGAGAGGTCGGGACCCCGGCCCACGAGCAGTACTTC	CSAREVGTPAHEQYF	TRBV20-1	TRBJ2-7	NA	many
TGTGCCAGCAGTCCACACAGGGTTGGGGAGCAGTACTTC	CASSPHRVGEQYF	TRBV28	TRBJ2-7	NA	many
TGCGCCAGCAGCTATGCCACAGGGGCTGGAAACACCATATATTTT	CASSYATGAGNTIYF	TRBV4-1	TRBJ1-3	TRBD1	NA
TGTGCCAGCAGCTTAGTTGAGGGACAGGAGCATTACGAGCAGTACTTC	CASSLVEGQEHYEQYF	TRBV11-2	TRBJ2-7	TRBD1	few
TGTGCCAGCAGCCAAGATCGAGGCGGGAGAAGGTACGAGCAGTACTTC	CASSQDRGGRRYEQYF	TRBV3-1	TRBJ2-7	TRBD2	few
TGTGCCAGTAGCAAGGATTTCCCGGACCGGGATCAGCCCCAGCATTTT	CASSKDFPDRDQPQHF	TRBV19	TRBJ1-5	NA	NA
TGCAGTGCTAGAGACAGCTCTGGGGCCAACGTCCTGACTTTC	CSARDSSGANVLTF	TRBV20-1	TRBJ2-6	NA	few
TGCAGTGCCCTCCCCCAGGGGGCGCGTTCCTATAATTCACCCCTCCACTTT	CSALPQGARSYNSPLHF	TRBV20-1	TRBJ1-6	TRBD1	NA
TGTGCCAGCAGCTCCCCGAGGGGCGAGCGGGCCTCGGGTGAGCAGTTCTTC	CASSSPRGERASGEQFF	TRBV7-9	TRBJ2-1	NA	NA
TGCGCCAGCAGCCGATCCTTCCAGGGGAGCCCGAACTACGAGCAGTACTTC	CASSRSFQGSPNYEQYF	TRBV4-1	TRBJ2-7	NA	few
TGTGCCAGCAGTCCCGGGACAGGCACCCTTCGGGCCAACGTCCTGACTTTC	CASSPGTGTLRANVLTF	TRBV6-5	TRBJ2-6	TRBD1	many
TGCGCCAGCAGCCAAGAGGATTATGGAAAACTGTTTTTT	CASSQEDYGKLFF	TRBV4-1	TRBJ1-4	NA	NA
TGCGCCAGCAGCCAAGATGTCAGGGTTGAGGGCTACACCTTC	CASSQDVRVEGYTF	TRBV4-3	TRBJ1-2	NA	many
TGTGCCAGCTCACCGACAGCGGGAGCCCCCGGGGAGCTGTTTTTT	CASSPTAGAPGELFF	TRBV18	TRBJ2-2	TRBD2	NA
TGTGCCAGCAGCTCGATAGCGGGGGGACCCTACGAGCAGTACTTC	CASSSIAGGPYEQYF	TRBV7-9	TRBJ2-7	TRBD2	NA
TGTGCCAGCAGCTCCTTAGGGGGGGAAGCTTTCTTT	CASSSLGGEAFF	TRBV7-9	TRBJ1-1	NA	few
TGTGCCAGCAGCTCCCGATATGACTCTGGGGCCAACGTCCTGACTTTC	CASSSRYDSGANVLTF	TRBV9	TRBJ2-6	NA	NA
TGTGCCAGCACCCGAGATAGCTCAGGCGGAGACACTGAAGCTTTCTTT	CASTRDSSGGDTEAFF	TRBV7-9	TRBJ1-1	NA	many
TGTGCCAGCAGTTCCCATCTCGGGAGCGATGAGCAGTTCTTC	CASSSHLGSDEQFF	TRBV6-2/TRBV6-3	TRBJ2-1	NA	once
TGTGCCAGCAGCTTGGGGACAGGGGAACTCTCTGGGGCCAACGTCCTGACTTTC	CASSLGTGELSGANVLTF	TRBV7-9	TRBJ2-6	TRBD1	NA
TGTGCCAGCAGGCAGGGGTCCCATGAGCAGTTCTTC	CASRQGSHEQFF	TRBV12-3/TRBV12-4	TRBJ2-1	NA	few
TGTGCCAGCTCACAACCAGGGGTCGAGCAGTACTTC	CASSQPGVEQYF	TRBV18	TRBJ2-7	NA	many
TGCGCCAGCAGCCAAACTAGCGGGGACTACGAGCAGTACTTC	CASSQTSGDYEQYF	TRBV4-1	TRBJ2-7	TRBD2	NA